This TCR beta chain originates from a study of blood T cell repertoires in COVID-19. Method: immunoSEQ multiplex PCR; TCRdb's copy keeps in-frame clones and lacks some. This table has some 300,000 clones, about nine tenths appearing once. The CDR3 length is 15 residues. Germline trimming cut 4 bases from V and 5 bases from J; bases unmatched to any gene: 5. CDR1 is MGHDK, CDR2 SYGVNS, per germline. The sequencing input was peripheral blood. This clonotype was obtained from a woman aged 45-65 years with COVID-19, enrolled during active disease. The chain is built from TRBV25-1 and TRBJ2-3; 11 positions agree with TRBD1. DNA for the CDR3: TGTGCCAGCAGTGCAGGACAGGGGGCAATAGATACGCAGTATTTT. Translated: CASSAGQGAIDTQYF.